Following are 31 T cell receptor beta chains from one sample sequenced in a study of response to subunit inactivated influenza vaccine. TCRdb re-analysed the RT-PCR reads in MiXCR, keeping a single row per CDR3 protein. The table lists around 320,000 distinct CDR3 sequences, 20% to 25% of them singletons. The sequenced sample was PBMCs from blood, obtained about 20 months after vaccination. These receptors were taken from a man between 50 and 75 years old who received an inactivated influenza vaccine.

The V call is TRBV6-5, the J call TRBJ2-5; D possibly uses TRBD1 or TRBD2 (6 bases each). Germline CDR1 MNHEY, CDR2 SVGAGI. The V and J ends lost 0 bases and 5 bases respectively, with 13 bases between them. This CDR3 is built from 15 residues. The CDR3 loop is CASSYSETGRETQYF. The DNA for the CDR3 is TGTGCCAGCAGTTACTCGGAAACAGGGAGGGAGACCCAGTACTTC.

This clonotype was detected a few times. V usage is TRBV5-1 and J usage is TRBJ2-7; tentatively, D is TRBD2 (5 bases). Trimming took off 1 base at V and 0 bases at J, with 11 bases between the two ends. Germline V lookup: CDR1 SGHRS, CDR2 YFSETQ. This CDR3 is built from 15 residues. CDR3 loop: CASSLYGSSSYEQYF. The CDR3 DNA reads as TGCGCCAGCAGCTTGTATGGGAGTAGCTCCTACGAGCAGTACTTC.

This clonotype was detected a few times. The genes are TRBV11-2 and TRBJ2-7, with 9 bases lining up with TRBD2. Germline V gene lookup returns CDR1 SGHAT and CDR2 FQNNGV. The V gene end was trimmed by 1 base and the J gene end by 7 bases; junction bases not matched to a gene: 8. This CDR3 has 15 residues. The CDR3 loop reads CASSLVRSGGREQYF. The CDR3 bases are TGTGCCAGCAGCTTAGTCCGTAGCGGGGGTCGTGAGCAGTACTTC. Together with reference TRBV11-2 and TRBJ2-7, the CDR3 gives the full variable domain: EAGVAQSPRYKIIEKRQSVAFWCNPISGHATLYWYQQILGQGPKLLIQFQNNGVVDDSQLPKDRFSAERLKGVDSTLKIQPAKLEDSAVYLCASSLVRSGGREQYFGPGTRLTVT.

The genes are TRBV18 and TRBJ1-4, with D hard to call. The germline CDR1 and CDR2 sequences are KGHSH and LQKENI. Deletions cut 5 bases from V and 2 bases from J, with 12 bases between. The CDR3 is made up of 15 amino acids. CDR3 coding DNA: TGTGCCAGCTCAAAAGTGCTGGGGACTAATGAAAAACTGTTTTTT. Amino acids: CASSKVLGTNEKLFF. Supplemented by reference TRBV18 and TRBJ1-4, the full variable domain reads NAGVMQNPRHLVRRRGQEARLRCSPMKGHSHVYWYRQLPEEGLKFMVYLQKENIIDESGMPKERFSAEFPKEGPSILRIQQVVRGDSAAYFCASSKVLGTNEKLFFGSGTQLSVL.

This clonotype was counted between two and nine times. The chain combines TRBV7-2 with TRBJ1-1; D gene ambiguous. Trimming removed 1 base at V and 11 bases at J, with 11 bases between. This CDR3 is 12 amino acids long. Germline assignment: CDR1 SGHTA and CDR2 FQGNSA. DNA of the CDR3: TGTGCCAGCAGCTTAGAGGGCCTGGGGGCTTTCTTT. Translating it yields CASSLEGLGAFF.

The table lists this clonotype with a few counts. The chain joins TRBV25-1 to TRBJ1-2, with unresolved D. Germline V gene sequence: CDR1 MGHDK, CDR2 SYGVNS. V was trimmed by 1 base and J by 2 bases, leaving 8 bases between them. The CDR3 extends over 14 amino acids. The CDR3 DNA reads TGTGCCAGCAGTGAATCCTATCTAAACTATGGCTACACCTTC. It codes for CASSESYLNYGYTF.

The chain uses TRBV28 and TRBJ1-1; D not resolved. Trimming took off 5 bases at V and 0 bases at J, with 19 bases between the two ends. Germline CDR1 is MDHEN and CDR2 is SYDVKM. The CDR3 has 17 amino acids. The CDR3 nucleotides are TGTGCCAGCAGTGTCGAATTCGGACGGTTAATGAACACTGAAGCTTTCTTT. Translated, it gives CASSVEFGRLMNTEAFF.

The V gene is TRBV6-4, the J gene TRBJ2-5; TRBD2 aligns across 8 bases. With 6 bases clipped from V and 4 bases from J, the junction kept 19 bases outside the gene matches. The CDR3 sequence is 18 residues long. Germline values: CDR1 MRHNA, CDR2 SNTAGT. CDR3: CASSNPWRGVVRRETQYF. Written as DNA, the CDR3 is TGTGCCAGCAGCAACCCCTGGCGGGGGGTTGTTCGGCGAGAGACCCAGTACTTC.

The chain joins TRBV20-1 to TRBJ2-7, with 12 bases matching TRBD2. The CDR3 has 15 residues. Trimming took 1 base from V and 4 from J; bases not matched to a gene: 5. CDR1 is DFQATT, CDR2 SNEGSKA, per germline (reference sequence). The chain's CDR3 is CSARGTSGKLYEQYF. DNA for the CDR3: TGCAGTGCTAGAGGGACTAGCGGGAAACTATACGAGCAGTACTTC.

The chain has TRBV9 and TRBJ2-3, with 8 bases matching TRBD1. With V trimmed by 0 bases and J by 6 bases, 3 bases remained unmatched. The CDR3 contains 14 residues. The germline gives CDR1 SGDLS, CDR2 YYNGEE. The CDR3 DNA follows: TGTGCCAGCAGCGTAGCAGGGGGCGCGGATACGCAGTATTTT. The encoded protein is CASSVAGGADTQYF.

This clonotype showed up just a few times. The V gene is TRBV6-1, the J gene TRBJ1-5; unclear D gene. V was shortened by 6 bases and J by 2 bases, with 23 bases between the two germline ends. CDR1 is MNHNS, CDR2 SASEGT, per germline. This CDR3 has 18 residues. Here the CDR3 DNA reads TGTGCCAGCAGCCGTTACGTTGCACCTACACGGGGCAATCAGCCCCAGCATTTT. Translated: CASSRYVAPTRGNQPQHF.

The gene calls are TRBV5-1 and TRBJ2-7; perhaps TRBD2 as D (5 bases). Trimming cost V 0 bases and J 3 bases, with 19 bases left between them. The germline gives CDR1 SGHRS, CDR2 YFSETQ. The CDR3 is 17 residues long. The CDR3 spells CASSLGGFGGSGYEQYF. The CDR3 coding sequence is TGCGCCAGCAGCTTGGGGGGATTTGGTGGGAGTGGCTACGAGCAGTACTTC.

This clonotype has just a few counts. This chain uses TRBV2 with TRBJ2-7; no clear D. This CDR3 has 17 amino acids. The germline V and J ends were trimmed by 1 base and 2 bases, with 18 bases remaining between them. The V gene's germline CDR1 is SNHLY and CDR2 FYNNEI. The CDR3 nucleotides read TGTGCCAGCAGTGAAGGTAGAATCCTTTTTCAGACCTACGAGCAGTACTTC. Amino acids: CASSEGRILFQTYEQYF.

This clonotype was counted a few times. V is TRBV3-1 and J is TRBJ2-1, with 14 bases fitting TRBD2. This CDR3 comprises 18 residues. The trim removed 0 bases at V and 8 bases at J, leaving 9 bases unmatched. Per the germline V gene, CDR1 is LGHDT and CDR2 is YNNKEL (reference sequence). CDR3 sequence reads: CASSQDHPGLAGVHEQFF. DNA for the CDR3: TGTGCCAGCAGCCAAGATCATCCGGGACTAGCGGGAGTACATGAGCAGTTCTTC.

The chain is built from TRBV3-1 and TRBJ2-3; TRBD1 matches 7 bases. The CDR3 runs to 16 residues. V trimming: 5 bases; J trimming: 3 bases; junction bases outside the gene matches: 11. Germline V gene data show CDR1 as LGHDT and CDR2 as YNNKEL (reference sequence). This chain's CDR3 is CASSNFRGIKTDTQYF. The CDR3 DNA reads TGTGCCAGCAGCAACTTCAGGGGGATTAAGACAGATACGCAGTATTTT.

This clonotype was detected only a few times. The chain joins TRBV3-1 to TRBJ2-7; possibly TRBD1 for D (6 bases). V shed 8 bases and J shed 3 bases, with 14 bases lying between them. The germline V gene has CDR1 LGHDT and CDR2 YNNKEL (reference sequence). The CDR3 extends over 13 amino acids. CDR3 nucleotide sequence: TGTGCCAGCGCTACAGGGTTCCACTACGAGCAGTACTTC. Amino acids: CASATGFHYEQYF.

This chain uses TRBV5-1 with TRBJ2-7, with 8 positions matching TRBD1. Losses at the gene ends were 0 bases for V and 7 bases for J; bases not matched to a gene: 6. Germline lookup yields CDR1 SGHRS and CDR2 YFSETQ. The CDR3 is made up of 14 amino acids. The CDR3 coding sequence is TGCGCCAGCAGCTTGGTAACAGGGGGAAGGGAGCAGTACTTC. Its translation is CASSLVTGGREQYF. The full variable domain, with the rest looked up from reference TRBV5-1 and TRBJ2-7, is KAGVTQTPRYLIKTRGQQVTLSCSPISGHRSVSWYQQTPGQGLQFLFEYFSETQRNKGNFPGRFSGRQFSNSRSEMNVSTLELGDSALYLCASSLVTGGREQYFGPGTRLTVT.

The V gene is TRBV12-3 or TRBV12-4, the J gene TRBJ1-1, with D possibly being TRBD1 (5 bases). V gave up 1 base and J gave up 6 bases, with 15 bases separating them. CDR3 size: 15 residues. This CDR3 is CASSLVWGRGAEAFF. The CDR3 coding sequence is TGTGCCAGCAGTTTAGTCTGGGGTCGGGGGGCTGAAGCTTTCTTT.

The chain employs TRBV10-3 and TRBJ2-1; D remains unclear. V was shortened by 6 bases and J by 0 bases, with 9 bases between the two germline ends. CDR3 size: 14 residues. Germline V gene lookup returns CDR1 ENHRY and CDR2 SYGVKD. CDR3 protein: CAIRNRSSYNEQFF. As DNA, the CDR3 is TGTGCCATCAGAAACCGTAGCTCCTACAATGAGCAGTTCTTC.

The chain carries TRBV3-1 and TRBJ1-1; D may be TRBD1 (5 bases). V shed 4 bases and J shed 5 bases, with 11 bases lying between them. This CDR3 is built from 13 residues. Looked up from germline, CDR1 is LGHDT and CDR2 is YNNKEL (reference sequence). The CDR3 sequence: CASSRGRETEAFF. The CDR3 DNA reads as TGTGCCAGCAGCCGGGGGAGAGAGACTGAAGCTTTCTTT.

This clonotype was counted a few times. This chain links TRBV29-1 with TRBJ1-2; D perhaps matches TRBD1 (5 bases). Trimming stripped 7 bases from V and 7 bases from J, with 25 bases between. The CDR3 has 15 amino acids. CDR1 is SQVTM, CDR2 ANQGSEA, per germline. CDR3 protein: CSGVPAGTEGSGYTF. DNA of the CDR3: TGCAGCGGCGTCCCTGCGGGGACGGAGGGAAGTGGCTACACCTTC.

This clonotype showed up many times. CDR3: CATRQGAEAFF. For the CDR3, the DNA is TGTGCCACCAGGCAGGGGGCAGAAGCTTTCTTT. The V and J genes are TRBV24-1 and TRBJ1-1; 8 bases align to TRBD1. Germline V gene sequence: CDR1 KGHDR, CDR2 SFDVKD. V lost 7 bases to trimming and J lost 8 bases; unmatched junction nucleotides: 2. The CDR3 has 11 amino acids.

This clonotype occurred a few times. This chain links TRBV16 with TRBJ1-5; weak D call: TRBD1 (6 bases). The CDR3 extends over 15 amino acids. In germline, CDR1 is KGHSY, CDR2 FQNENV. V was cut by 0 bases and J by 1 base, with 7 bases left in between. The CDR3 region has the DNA TGTGCCAGCAGCCAATCGGGGGGCAGCAATCAGCCCCAGCATTTT. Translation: CASSQSGGSNQPQHF.

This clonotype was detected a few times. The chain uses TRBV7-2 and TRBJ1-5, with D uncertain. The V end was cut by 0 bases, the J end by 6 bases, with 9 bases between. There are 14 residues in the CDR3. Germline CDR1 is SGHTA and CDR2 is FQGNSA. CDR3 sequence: CASSLASVSQPQHF. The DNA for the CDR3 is TGTGCCAGCAGCTTAGCCTCCGTTAGTCAGCCCCAGCATTTT.

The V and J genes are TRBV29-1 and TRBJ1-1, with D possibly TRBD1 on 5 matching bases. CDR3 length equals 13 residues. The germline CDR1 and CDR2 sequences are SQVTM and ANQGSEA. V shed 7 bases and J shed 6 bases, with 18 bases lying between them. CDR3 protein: CSAGGFQGSEAFF. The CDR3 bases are TGCAGCGCCGGCGGATTCCAGGGCTCTGAAGCTTTCTTT.

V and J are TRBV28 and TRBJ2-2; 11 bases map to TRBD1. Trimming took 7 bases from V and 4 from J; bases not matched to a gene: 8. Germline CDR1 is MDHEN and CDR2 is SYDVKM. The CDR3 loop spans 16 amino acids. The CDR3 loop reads CASTKDRGRATGELFF. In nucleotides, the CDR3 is TGTGCCAGCACCAAGGACAGGGGGCGTGCCACCGGGGAGCTGTTTTTT.

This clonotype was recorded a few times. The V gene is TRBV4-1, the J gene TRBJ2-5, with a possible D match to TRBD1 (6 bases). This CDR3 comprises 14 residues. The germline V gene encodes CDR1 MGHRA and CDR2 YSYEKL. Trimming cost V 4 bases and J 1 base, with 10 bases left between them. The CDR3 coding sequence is TGCGCCAGCAGCCGCAGGGGTTCCCAAGAGACCCAGTACTTC. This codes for CASSRRGSQETQYF.

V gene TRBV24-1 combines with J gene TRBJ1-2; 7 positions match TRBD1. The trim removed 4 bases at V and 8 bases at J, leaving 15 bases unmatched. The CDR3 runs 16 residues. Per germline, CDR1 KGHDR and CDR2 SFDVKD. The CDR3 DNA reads TGTGCCACCAGTGACCGGAACAGGGGAAGGCTCGGCGGCTACACCTTC. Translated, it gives CATSDRNRGRLGGYTF.

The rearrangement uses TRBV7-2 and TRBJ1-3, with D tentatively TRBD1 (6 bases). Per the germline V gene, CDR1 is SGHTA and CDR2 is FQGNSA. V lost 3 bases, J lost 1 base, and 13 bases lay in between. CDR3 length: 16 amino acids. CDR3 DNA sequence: TGTGCCAGCAGCTTCGAGGGGGTTACGTCTGGAAACACCATATATTTT. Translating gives CASSFEGVTSGNTIYF.

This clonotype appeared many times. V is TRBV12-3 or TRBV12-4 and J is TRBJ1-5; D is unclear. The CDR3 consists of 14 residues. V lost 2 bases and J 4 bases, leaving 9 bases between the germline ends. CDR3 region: CASSLSNSNQPQHF. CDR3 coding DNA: TGTGCCAGCAGTTTAAGTAACAGTAATCAGCCCCAGCATTTT.

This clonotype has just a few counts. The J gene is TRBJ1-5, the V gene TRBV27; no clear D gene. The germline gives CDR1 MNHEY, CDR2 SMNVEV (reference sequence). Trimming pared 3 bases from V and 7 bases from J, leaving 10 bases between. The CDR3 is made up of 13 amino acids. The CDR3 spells CASSFGVKQPQHF. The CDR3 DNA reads TGTGCCAGCAGTTTTGGCGTAAAGCAGCCCCAGCATTTT.